These 13 T cell receptor beta chains were sequenced from one sample in a study of T-cell memory formation after mild COVID-19. TCRdb reanalysed the 5' RACE reads using MiXCR and keeps one entry per CDR3 protein. This sample carries a few hundred thousand distinct CDR3 sequences, 15% to 20% of them seen once, and the ten largest clones take 23%. Sequencing was done on a sample of PBMCs or a T cell subset sorted from them (not recorded which). The receptors come from a young man who had mild COVID-19 (a few samples of this study predate the infection). Cell type and time point are not known.

J is TRBJ1-1 and V is TRBV4-3; TRBD1 aligns across 7 bases. The ends lost 0 bases at V and 5 bases at J; junction bases unmatched: 9. The CDR3 runs to 16 residues. In germline, CDR1 is LGHNA, CDR2 YSLEER. The CDR3 DNA reads TGCGCCAGCAGCCAAGATTTGAGACAGGGAGGAACTGAAGCTTTCTTT. Amino acids: CASSQDLRQGGTEAFF.

The chain recombines TRBV5-1 with TRBJ2-5, with D perhaps matching TRBD1 (6 bases). V lost 4 bases and J 2 bases, leaving 12 bases between the germline ends. CDR3 length: 14 amino acids. Per germline, CDR1 SGHRS and CDR2 YFSETQ. CDR3 coding DNA: TGCGCCAGCAGCCCGGACAGAGAACAAGAGACCCAGTACTTC. Translating it yields CASSPDREQETQYF. The variable domain in full, with the rest retrieved from reference TRBV5-1 and TRBJ2-5, is KAGVTQTPRYLIKTRGQQVTLSCSPISGHRSVSWYQQTPGQGLQFLFEYFSETQRNKGNFPGRFSGRQFSNSRSEMNVSTLELGDSALYLCASSPDREQETQYFGPGTRLLVL.

A few counts support this clonotype. J is TRBJ2-7 and V is TRBV7-6; D is uncertain. Trimming shortened V by 3 bases and J by 6 bases, and 12 bases separated the two germline ends. The CDR3 is 13 amino acids. The V gene's germline CDR1 is SGHVS and CDR2 FNYEAQ. CDR3 loop: CASSLSSLREQYF. The CDR3 DNA is TGTGCCAGCAGCTTGAGTTCCCTCCGCGAGCAGTACTTC. Full variable domain (outside the CDR3, taken from reference TRBV7-6 and TRBJ2-7): GAGVSQSPRYKVTKRGQDVALRCDPISGHVSLYWYRQALGQGPEFLTYFNYEAQQDKSGLPNDRFSAERPEGSISTLTIQRTEQRDSAMYRCASSLSSLREQYFGPGTRLTVT.

This clonotype was counted at least ten times. This chain uses TRBV10-3 with TRBJ2-1; D possibly corresponds to TRBD1 (7 bases). This CDR3 region has 14 residues. The V and J ends lost 8 bases and 6 bases respectively, with 17 bases between them. Germline CDR1 reads ENHRY; CDR2 reads SYGVKD. This chain's CDR3 is CAIGGSDRLNEQFF. CDR3 nucleotide sequence: TGTGCCATCGGGGGGTCGGACAGGCTCAATGAGCAGTTCTTC.

This clonotype was detected ten times or more. The J gene is TRBJ2-5, the V gene TRBV11-2, with TRBD1 matching 9 bases. The CDR3 runs to 14 residues. Per germline, CDR1 SGHAT and CDR2 FQNNGV. V dropped 4 bases and J dropped 3; count of bases not matched to a gene: 3. The CDR3 DNA follows: TGTGCCAGCAGCTCGGGGACAGGGAAAGAGACCCAGTACTTC. Protein product: CASSSGTGKETQYF. The variable domain in full, completed from reference TRBV11-2 and TRBJ2-5, reads EAGVAQSPRYKIIEKRQSVAFWCNPISGHATLYWYQQILGQGPKLLIQFQNNGVVDDSQLPKDRFSAERLKGVDSTLKIQPAKLEDSAVYLCASSSGTGKETQYFGPGTRLLVL.

The table lists this clonotype with many counts. The genes are TRBV5-6 and TRBJ2-3; maybe TRBD2 (6 bases). This CDR3 is built from 16 residues. Germline CDR1 and CDR2: SGHDT and YYEEEE. Trimming shortened V by 3 bases and J by 1 base, and 15 bases separated the two germline ends. CDR3 bases: TGTGCCAGCAGCTGGGTCATGGGCGGGGGCACAGATACGCAGTATTTT. Residues: CASSWVMGGGTDTQYF. Looking up the rest from reference TRBV5-6 and TRBJ2-3 gives the full variable domain: DAGVTQSPTHLIKTRGQQVTLRCSPKSGHDTVSWYQQALGQGPQFIFQYYEEEERQRGNFPDRFSGHQFPNYSSELNVNALLLGDSALYLCASSWVMGGGTDTQYFGPGTRLTVL.

This clonotype has only a few counts. This chain connects TRBV5-1 to TRBJ2-7, with D possibly being TRBD1 (7 bases). Trimming took off 2 bases at V and 5 bases at J, with 11 bases between the two ends. The CDR3 has 13 residues. Germline values: CDR1 SGHRS, CDR2 YFSETQ. In nucleotides, the CDR3 is TGCGCCAGCAGCTTCCCAGGGGGGCACGAGCAGTACTTC. Its protein product is CASSFPGGHEQYF. The variable domain in full, completed from reference TRBV5-1 and TRBJ2-7, reads KAGVTQTPRYLIKTRGQQVTLSCSPISGHRSVSWYQQTPGQGLQFLFEYFSETQRNKGNFPGRFSGRQFSNSRSEMNVSTLELGDSALYLCASSFPGGHEQYFGPGTRLTVT.

The rearrangement joins TRBV5-1 to TRBJ2-5; D might be TRBD1 (6 bases). Germline V gene sequence: CDR1 SGHRS, CDR2 YFSETQ. V was pared by 4 bases and J by 1 base, with 11 bases between. The CDR3 runs 14 residues. The CDR3 protein is CASSLLTGQETQYF. Here the CDR3 DNA reads TGCGCCAGCAGCCTTTTGACAGGCCAAGAGACCCAGTACTTC.

This clonotype occurred a few times. The V call is TRBV2, the J call TRBJ2-7; D is ambiguous. The ends were cut back, 4 bases at V and 4 bases at J, with 5 bases in the middle. The CDR3 covers 11 residues. Per the germline V gene, CDR1 is SNHLY and CDR2 is FYNNEI. The CDR3: CASSGGYEQYF. The CDR3 DNA follows: TGTGCCAGCAGTGGCGGATACGAGCAGTACTTC. Filled out from reference TRBV2 and TRBJ2-7, the complete variable domain reads EPEVTQTPSHQVTQMGQEVILRCVPISNHLYFYWYRQILGQKVEFLVSFYNNEISEKSEIFDDQFSVERPDGSNFTLKIRSTKLEDSAMYFCASSGGYEQYFGPGTRLTVT.

This clonotype was recorded a few times. The gene calls are TRBV5-1 and TRBJ1-4; D uncertain. CDR3 length equals 14 residues. V was clipped by 0 bases and J by 8 bases, with 11 bases between them. Germline CDR1 SGHRS, CDR2 YFSETQ. This CDR3 reads CASSLGRTREKLFF. The DNA for the CDR3 is TGCGCCAGCAGCTTGGGGCGGACGAGGGAAAAACTGTTTTTT. Combining the CDR3 with reference TRBV5-1 and TRBJ1-4 gives the whole variable domain KAGVTQTPRYLIKTRGQQVTLSCSPISGHRSVSWYQQTPGQGLQFLFEYFSETQRNKGNFPGRFSGRQFSNSRSEMNVSTLELGDSALYLCASSLGRTREKLFFGSGTQLSVL.

This clonotype was seen repeatedly, ten times or more. This rearrangement joins TRBV5-4 to TRBJ2-7; tentatively, D is TRBD1 (5 bases). This CDR3 region has 15 residues. CDR1 and CDR2 from the germline V gene are SGHNT and YYREEE (reference sequence). Trimming removed 4 bases from V and 4 bases from J, with 18 bases in between. For the CDR3, the DNA is TGTGCCAGCAGCCCCAGCCCAAGCGACAGTTACGAGCAGTACTTC. Translation: CASSPSPSDSYEQYF.

This clonotype showed up just a few times. This chain uses TRBV6-2 or TRBV6-3 with TRBJ2-5; no clear D gene. Germline V gene lookup returns CDR1 MNHEY and CDR2 SVGEGT. The CDR3 contains 17 residues. Between the trimmed V and J ends, which lost 4 bases and 2 bases, there was a span of 20 bases. The CDR3, as DNA: TGTGCCAGCAGTTTAGAGACCGACGGACGGTTTCAAGAGACCCAGTACTTC. Encoded protein: CASSLETDGRFQETQYF.

This clonotype has a handful of counts. The chain couples TRBV6-5 to TRBJ2-7; weak D call: TRBD2 (5 bases). V lost 4 bases and J 2 bases, leaving 12 bases between the germline ends. The CDR3 covers 14 residues. From germline, CDR1 is MNHEY and CDR2 SVGAGI. Here the CDR3 DNA reads TGTGCCAGCAGTTCTTTGCGGGCGGCCTACGAGCAGTACTTC. Amino acids: CASSSLRAAYEQYF.